Here is one T cell receptor (beta chain) with its context. Its recognized antigen is unknown. No qualities accompany the bases; no much larger clone lies one base away. Whole blood was collected in K2EDTA tubes by collaborating institutions according to the institutions' own protocols. Collaborator samples were shipped for TCRbeta analysis as frozen whole blood, isolated PBMCs, or DNA extracted from either sample type. The CDR1 and CDR2 encoded by the germline V gene are MDHEN and SYDVKM. Deletion took 3 bases off V and 7 bases off J, with a span of 18 bases between the germline ends. CDR3 length: 15 amino acids, cysteine to phenylalanine. The only DNA kept is the CDR3, 45 bases in frame from the first base. TCRbeta CDR3 regions were amplified from genomic DNA by means of the immunoSEQ Assay, a bias-controlled multiplex PCR. Regarding the original processing steps: The number of nucleated cells in each sample was estimated by amplification of reference gene primers within the assay. Sequence reads were collapsed and filtered to measure the absolute abundance of every unique TCRbeta CDR3 rearrangement. For each sample, productive Simpson clonality was calculated by taking the square root of Simpson's diversity index across productive rearrangements. TCRdb obtained this table from immuneACCESS and retained in-frame rearrangements with V and J assigned. These tables miss some clones; where compared with another copy, unresolved V genes account for less than half of the shortfall, and the remainder is unexplained. Clone size and the V and J calls come from that table; the DNA yielded D and trimming. This sample comprises just over 150,000 clones, 80% of them detected only once. Roughly 0.56% of the sample goes to the ten largest clones.

The data were taken from a study of blood T cell repertoires in COVID-19 (dated by TCRdb to the early 2020s). General notes on the study: The collaborator samples originated in the United States, Italy and Spain and spanned the acute and convalescent phases of COVID-19. The material from the prospective study consisted of cDNA or gDNA derived from T cells, B-cell-depleted T cells, or PBMCs. The samples were drawn from two sources: the first 160 participants of the ongoing ImmuneRACE study, and 1,200 or so subjects contributed by 6 global collaborators. The sample metadata nearly always contained a de-identified subject ID, COVID-19 status, age in years and sex. HLA class I and class II types, where available, came from metadata supplied by the sample provider rather than from assay-based typing. Deeply sampled blood TCRbeta repertoires from subjects exposed to, actively infected with, or recovered from COVID-19 were included in the dataset. A freely available public database, intended as a resource for researchers studying the immune response to SARS-CoV-2, is where the repertoires were released.

Overall results and qualifications from the work: How much clinical and demographic metadata was included differed by source and by participant, and the metadata was provided uncurated.

This TCR was recovered from a man aged 60-69 years with acute or convalescent COVID-19. Here the chain combines TRBV28 and TRBJ1-2; perhaps TRBD1 is the D gene, with 5 bases matching. Sequencing was carried out using peripheral blood. Here the CDR3 is given as CASSLRNRISGGYTF. The nucleotides are TGTGCCAGCAGTTTGAGGAACAGGATATCGGGTGGCTACACCTTC.